The 9 T cell receptor beta chains given below trace back to one sample, sequenced in a study of T cell changes during pregnancy in multiple sclerosis (dated 2019 in TCRdb). Library creation used the immunoSEQ multiplex PCR assay. Imported from immuneACCESS, the table was reduced by TCRdb to in-frame sequences with V and J called. These copies leave out some clones; in studies compared against another copy, an unresolved V gene accounts for under half, and the cause of the remainder is not known. The sample profile shows around 80,000 clones; 92% of them were found once. About 3% of the sample is held by the ten biggest clonotypes. This sample comprised peripheral blood, obtained before pregnancy. The origin of the receptors is a female donor with multiple sclerosis, enrolled in a pregnancy study.

This chain connects TRBV6-1 to TRBJ2-7, with D perhaps TRBD2 (5 bases). CDR1 and CDR2 from the germline V gene are MNHNS and SASEGT. V lost 4 bases and J 6 bases, leaving 16 bases between the germline ends. This CDR3 contains 14 residues. The CDR3 here is CASSAGISGSEQYF. CDR3 nucleotides: TGTGCCAGCAGTGCCGGGATCTCGGGGAGCGAGCAGTACTTC.

The chain couples TRBV5-1 to TRBJ2-7; 7 bases are shared with TRBD1. Per the germline V gene, CDR1 is SGHRS and CDR2 is YFSETQ. Trimming at V came to 0 bases and at J to 0 bases, leaving 3 bases not matched to a gene. This CDR3 comprises 15 residues. The CDR3 here is CASSLAGTVSYEQYF. In nucleotides, the CDR3 is TGCGCCAGCAGCTTGGCCGGGACAGTCTCCTACGAGCAGTACTTC.

The chain employs TRBV2 and TRBJ2-2, with a tentative D call TRBD2 (5 bases). Trimming shortened V by 9 bases and J by 4 bases, and 12 bases separated the two germline ends. Germline CDR1 and CDR2: SNHLY and FYNNEI. The CDR3 sequence is 13 residues long. The CDR3 sequence is CASSLAPTGELFF. For the CDR3, the DNA is TGTGCCAGTTCCCTAGCCCCCACCGGGGAGCTGTTTTTT. The whole variable domain, remainder taken from reference TRBV2 and TRBJ2-2, is EPEVTQTPSHQVTQMGQEVILRCVPISNHLYFYWYRQILGQKVEFLVSFYNNEISEKSEIFDDQFSVERPDGSNFTLKIRSTKLEDSAMYFCASSLAPTGELFFGEGSRLTVL.

This sequence joins TRBV7-2 and TRBJ2-1, with D uncertain. Germline V lookup: CDR1 SGHTA, CDR2 FQGNSA. CDR3 size: 14 residues. V lost 6 bases, J lost 2 bases, and 11 bases lay in between. CDR3 sequence (DNA): TGTGCCAGCAGATCCGCTGGAGCCTACAATGAGCAGTTCTTC. It translates to CASRSAGAYNEQFF.

The gene calls are TRBV6-5 and TRBJ2-1; TRBD2 might be the D (5 bases). Germline values: CDR1 MNHEY, CDR2 SVGAGI. This CDR3 has 14 residues. The germline V and J ends were trimmed by 5 bases and 8 bases, with 16 bases remaining between them. The CDR3 is CASSLWTRAHEQFF. CDR3 nucleotides: TGTGCCAGCAGTCTTTGGACTCGCGCGCATGAGCAGTTCTTC.

In this sample, this clone turned up once. The chain recombines TRBV6-6 with TRBJ1-2; weak D call: TRBD1 (5 bases). Germline lookup yields CDR1 MNHNY and CDR2 SVGAGI (reference sequence). This CDR3 comprises 13 residues. Trimming stripped 5 bases from V and 7 bases from J, with 14 bases between. The CDR3 sequence: CASSGPAQGGYTF. The CDR3 DNA reads as TGTGCCAGCAGTGGCCCGGCCCAGGGTGGCTACACCTTC.

The rearrangement joins TRBV30 to TRBJ1-3; no definite D call. The CDR3 loop spans 16 amino acids. Germline CDR1 GTSNPN, CDR2 SVGIG (reference sequence). V was cut by 0 bases and J by 4 bases, with 16 bases left in between. CDR3 DNA: TGTGCCTGGAGTGTCGTTTCCCCCTCTATCGGAAACACCATATATTTT. Protein product: CAWSVVSPSIGNTIYF.

The chain recombines TRBV6-1 with TRBJ2-7, with TRBD2 matching over 7 bases. V lost 1 base to trimming and J lost 2 bases; unmatched junction nucleotides: 11. The CDR3 totals 17 residues. Germline values: CDR1 MNHNS, CDR2 SASEGT. For the CDR3, the DNA is TGTGCCAGCAGTGAAGAAGTTTGGGGGGAGGGAACCTACGAGCAGTACTTC. It yields the protein CASSEEVWGEGTYEQYF.

This chain links TRBV7-9 with TRBJ1-1; 7 nucleotides align to TRBD1. There are 15 residues in the CDR3. V lost 4 bases and J lost 4; bases outside the gene matches: 9. Germline V gives CDR1 SEHNR, CDR2 FQNEAQ (reference sequence). CDR3 coding DNA: TGTGCCAGCAGCTCTCCAGGGGGTACGGCCACTGAAGCTTTCTTT. Protein product: CASSSPGGTATEAFF. The variable domain in full, completed from reference TRBV7-9 and TRBJ1-1, reads DTGVSQNPRHKITKRGQNVTFRCDPISEHNRLYWYRQTLGQGPEFLTYFQNEAQLEKSRLLSDRFSAERPKGSFSTLEIQRTEQGDSAMYLCASSSPGGTATEAFFGQGTRLTVV.